The entry below describes one T cell receptor beta chain. Its antigen remains unknown. Germline V gene data show CDR1 as SGHDT and CDR2 as YYEEEE. V lost 4 bases and J 11 bases, leaving 16 bases between the germline ends. The length of the CDR3 is 13 residues. The entry originates in a study of blood T cells in healthy people across ages. Together with a sample-barcoded 5' primer, a J-beta primer mix was included in a second PCR lasting about 7 to 11 cycles. TCRdb reprocessed the 5' RACE reads with MiXCR, giving one entry per CDR3 protein. The sample lists 380,000 or so distinct CDR3 sequences; more than 45% were seen once. Study-wide results and caveats: CMV infection status of these donors was not known.

PBMCs were isolated at a quantity of at least 6.5 million per sample. The TCR was taken from a man aged 60 to 75 in good health. This sequence joins TRBV5-6 and TRBJ1-5; perhaps TRBD1 as D (5 bases). The sequencing input was blood. Written as DNA, the CDR3 is TGTGCCAGCAGCCACCGGACTGCCAGGGCCCAGCATTTT. Protein product: CASSHRTARAQHF.